This T cell receptor (beta chain) is from a study of OX40 agonist ivuxolimab in advanced cancers. Looked up from germline, CDR1 is MNHEY and CDR2 is SVGAGI. The trim removed 0 bases at V and 4 bases at J, leaving 3 bases unmatched. The CDR3 has 16 amino acids. Study-wide points: CD8+ T cells showed, on average, more clonal expansion than CD4+ cells.

Libraries were prepared by immunoSEQ multiplex PCR; TCRdb keeps only in-frame clonotypes and omits some of them. The sample carries some 18,000 clones, 70% to 80% recorded once. To note about this clone: The antigen is not known.

The chain uses TRBV6-5 and TRBJ2-7, with TRBD2 matching over 13 bases. The source of this sequence is an adult with an advanced solid tumor such as melanoma, head and neck, liver or kidney cancer. The sample consisted of CD4+ or CD8+ T cells sorted from blood, taken in a trial of the OX40 agonist ivuxolimab. CDR3 region: CASSYSGLAGTYEQYF. CDR3 DNA sequence: TGTGCCAGCAGTTACTCGGGACTAGCGGGAACTTACGAGCAGTACTTC.